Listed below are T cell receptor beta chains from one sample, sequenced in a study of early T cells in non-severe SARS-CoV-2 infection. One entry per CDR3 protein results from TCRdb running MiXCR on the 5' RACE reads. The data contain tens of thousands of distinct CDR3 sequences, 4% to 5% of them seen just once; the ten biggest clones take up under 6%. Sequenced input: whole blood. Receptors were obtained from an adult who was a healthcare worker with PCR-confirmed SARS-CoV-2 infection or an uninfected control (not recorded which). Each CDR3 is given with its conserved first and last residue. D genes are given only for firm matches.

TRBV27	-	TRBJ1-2	CASSFSSNYGYTF
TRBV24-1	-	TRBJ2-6	CATSDSRQAGNNVLTF
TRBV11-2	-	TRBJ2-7	CASRPTEAGAYYEQYF
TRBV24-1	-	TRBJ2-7	CATSDSRQGASNEQYF
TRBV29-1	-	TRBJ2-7	CSQGFDRPYSYEQYF
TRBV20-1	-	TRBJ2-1	CSARRASYNEQFF
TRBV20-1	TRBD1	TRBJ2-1	CSASGQGRVNEQFF
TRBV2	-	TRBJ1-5	CASSQQGAAGQPQHF
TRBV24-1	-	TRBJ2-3	CATSDFGNPSTDTQYF
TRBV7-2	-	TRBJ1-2	CASSAGLSGYTF
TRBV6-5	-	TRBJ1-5	CASSYDSSNQPQHF
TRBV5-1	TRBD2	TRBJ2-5	CASSLAASGVQETQYF